This TCR beta chain was observed in a study of blood T cell repertoires in COVID-19. At the level of the study: COVID-19 samples, acute and convalescent, were from the United States, Italy and Spain. T cells, B-cell-depleted T cells, or PBMCs provided the cDNA or gDNA that served as material.

As originally analysed: Reference gene primer amplification gave nucleated cell count estimates. The data were produced by immunoSEQ multiplex PCR, yet TCRdb's version contains in-frame clones alone and is incomplete. V and J calls and clone size come straight from that table; D and trimming were deduced from the DNA. The sample holds roughly 200,000 clones, about 84% seen once. Germline loops: CDR1 SGHTA, CDR2 FQGNSA. The junction had 7 bases not matched to a gene; V was cut back by 3 bases and J by 0 bases. The CDR3 contains 16 residues. The genes are TRBV7-2 and TRBJ1-2; 7 bases are shared with TRBD1. The receptor was isolated from a woman of 80 years or more with acute or convalescent COVID-19. Sequencing was performed on peripheral blood. CDR3 nucleotides: TGTGCCAGCAGCTTCCGGGACAGCCCTTCTAACTATGGCTACACCTTC. Its translation: CASSFRDSPSNYGYTF.